Sequencing of this TCR beta chain was carried out in a study of control samples from healthy donors and cancer patients. CDR1 is GTSNPN and CDR2 is SVGIG in the germline V gene (reference sequence). The V and J ends lost 0 bases and 1 base respectively, with 21 bases between them. This CDR3 is 18 amino acids long. The data were produced by immunoSEQ multiplex PCR, yet TCRdb's version contains in-frame clones alone and is incomplete. The sample consists of 70,000 to 100,000 clones, around 90% of them appearing once. The chain is built from TRBV30 and TRBJ1-2; possibly TRBD1 for D (5 bases). The sequenced sample was PBMCs. This TCR was recovered from a woman aged 55 to 70 with head and neck cancer. The chain's CDR3 is CAWSVPPPGQERNYGYTF. The CDR3 nucleotides read TGTGCCTGGAGTGTACCCCCCCCGGGGCAGGAACGTAACTATGGCTACACCTTC.